This passage covers 28 T cell receptor beta chains from one sample sequenced in a study of radiotherapy plus CTLA-4 blockade in lung cancer. Sequenced by immunoSEQ multiplex PCR; TCRdb stores in-frame clones only, minus some. The sample shows about 62,000 clones, 60% to 85% of them seen only once. Here the sequenced sample was peripheral blood, taken from a patient treated with radiotherapy plus ipilimumab. The receptors come from a human donor with non-small cell lung cancer who had a complete response to radiotherapy plus ipilimumab.

The V gene is TRBV6-4, the J gene TRBJ2-1; D possibly corresponds to TRBD1 (6 bases). Per the germline V gene, CDR1 is MRHNA and CDR2 is SNTAGT. The V end lost 6 bases, the J end lost 7 bases, and 19 bases lay between the germline ends. This CDR3 region has 15 residues. CDR3 coding DNA: TGTGCCAGCAGCCGCGAATCAGGGGAATCGAATGAGCAGTTCTTC. This encodes CASSRESGESNEQFF.

This clone was observed at least ten times. The chain is built from TRBV10-3 and TRBJ1-6, with TRBD1 as a possible D gene (5 bases). Germline-derived CDR1 and CDR2 are ENHRY and SYGVKD. The CDR3 has 16 residues. V was shortened by 4 bases and J by 6 bases, with 16 bases between the two germline ends. Written as DNA, the CDR3 is TGTGCCATCAGTGCGACGACCGGGACGGCTAATTCACCCCTCCACTTT. Translation gives CAISATTGTANSPLHF.

The chain combines TRBV5-5 with TRBJ1-2; D is possibly TRBD1 (5 bases). CDR3 length equals 13 residues. The germline V gene encodes CDR1 SGHKS and CDR2 YYEKEE (reference sequence). Trimming took 5 bases from V and 4 from J, leaving 12 bases between them. The CDR3: CASRVGDSYGYTF. The CDR3 DNA sequence: TGTGCCAGCAGAGTAGGAGACAGCTATGGCTACACCTTC.

This sequence joins TRBV4-3 and TRBJ2-2; the D gene is possibly TRBD2 (5 bases). Germline V lookup: CDR1 LGHNA, CDR2 YSLEER. The CDR3 length is 14 residues. Trimming removed 2 bases from V and 1 base from J, with 5 bases in between. This CDR3 reads CASSQSGNTGELFF. The CDR3 DNA is TGCGCCAGCAGCCAAAGCGGGAACACCGGGGAGCTGTTTTTT.

The J gene is TRBJ2-7, the V gene TRBV6-5; possibly TRBD1 for D (5 bases). CDR3 length equals 15 residues. Germline values: CDR1 MNHEY, CDR2 SVGAGI. V was clipped by 0 bases and J by 5 bases, with 14 bases between them. This CDR3 reads CASSYSQGWKNEQYF. CDR3 nucleotide sequence: TGTGCCAGCAGTTACTCCCAGGGTTGGAAGAACGAGCAGTACTTC.

The chain employs TRBV5-1 and TRBJ2-7, with 10 bases lining up with TRBD1. Per the germline V gene, CDR1 is SGHRS and CDR2 is YFSETQ. The CDR3 covers 14 residues. The V and J ends lost 4 bases and 6 bases, in that order; junction bases with no gene match: 7. The chain's CDR3 is CASSPRQGAVEQYF. For the CDR3, the DNA is TGCGCCAGCAGCCCGAGACAGGGGGCGGTCGAGCAGTACTTC.

V gene TRBV13 combines with J gene TRBJ2-5; D is undetermined. The V and J ends lost 1 base and 3 bases respectively, with 0 bases between them. This CDR3 has 11 residues. Per germline, CDR1 PRHDT and CDR2 FYEKMQ (reference sequence). In nucleotides, the CDR3 is TGTGCCAGCAGCTTAGAAGAGACCCAGTACTTC. Encoded protein: CASSLEETQYF.

V and J are TRBV6-5 and TRBJ1-2; D possibly corresponds to TRBD1 (6 bases). The germline V and J ends were trimmed by 0 bases and 0 bases, with 8 bases remaining between them. The CDR3 runs to 15 residues. Germline V gene sequence: CDR1 MNHEY, CDR2 SVGAGI. This CDR3 reads CASSYSGGANYGYTF. The DNA of the CDR3 is TGTGCCAGCAGTTACTCAGGGGGGGCTAACTATGGCTACACCTTC.

V is TRBV30 and J is TRBJ1-2; D not certain. Germline CDR1 and CDR2: GTSNPN and SVGIG (reference sequence). The V end was cut by 1 base, the J end by 0 bases, with 0 bases between. This CDR3 spans 11 amino acids. The CDR3 sequence: CAWSANYGYTF. For the CDR3, the DNA is TGTGCCTGGAGTGCTAACTATGGCTACACCTTC.

V and J are TRBV11-3 and TRBJ2-3, with a weak D call TRBD1 (6 bases). This CDR3 region has 11 residues. Germline V gene lookup returns CDR1 SGHNT and CDR2 YENEEA. The V end lost 7 bases, the J end lost 4 bases, and 6 bases lay between the germline ends. The CDR3 loop is CASTGADTQYF. The DNA of the CDR3 is TGTGCCAGCACAGGGGCAGATACGCAGTATTTT.

The rearrangement joins TRBV7-2 to TRBJ1-1; D is undetermined. Trimming stripped 5 bases from V and 3 bases from J, with 16 bases between. The CDR3 runs 15 residues. The germline V gene encodes CDR1 SGHTA and CDR2 FQGNSA. CDR3 sequence: CASSPSPPAYTEAFF. DNA for the CDR3: TGTGCCAGCAGCCCCAGCCCCCCGGCCTACACTGAAGCTTTCTTT. Variable domain in full (rest from reference TRBV7-2 and TRBJ1-1): GAGVSQSPSNKVTEKGKDVELRCDPISGHTALYWYRQSLGQGLEFLIYFQGNSAPDKSGLPSDRFSAERTGGSVSTLTIQRTQQEDSAVYLCASSPSPPAYTEAFFGQGTRLTVV.

V is TRBV18 and J is TRBJ1-5; 9 positions agree with TRBD1. The CDR3 covers 16 residues. Germline assignment: CDR1 KGHSH and CDR2 LQKENI. J lost 7 bases, V lost 0 bases, and 7 bases had no gene match. CDR3 region: CASSPPGTGRAQPQHF. CDR3 nucleotides: TGTGCCAGCTCACCACCGGGGACAGGGCGAGCGCAGCCCCAGCATTTT.

This chain joins TRBV6-6 and TRBJ2-5, with D tentatively TRBD2 (5 bases). V was trimmed by 5 bases and J by 9 bases, leaving 22 bases between them. The germline CDR1 and CDR2 sequences are MNHNY and SVGAGI (reference sequence). The CDR3 is 15 amino acids. CDR3 DNA sequence: TGTGCCAGCAGTCCCCCCCCGGGCTCTTCCGGGGCCCAGTACTTC. Translating it yields CASSPPPGSSGAQYF.

The chain is built from TRBV6-5 and TRBJ1-1; TRBD1 agrees at 9 bases. CDR1 MNHEY and CDR2 SVGAGI come from the germline V gene. The CDR3 is 14 residues long. With V trimmed by 6 bases and J by 1 base, 3 bases remained unmatched. CDR3 loop: CASRRDRENTEAFF. CDR3 nucleotides: TGTGCCAGCAGACGGGACAGGGAGAACACTGAAGCTTTCTTT.

This chain uses TRBV5-1 with TRBJ1-5; D is ambiguous. This CDR3 has 16 amino acids. Trimming took off 4 bases at V and 0 bases at J, with 14 bases between the two ends. Germline V gives CDR1 SGHRS, CDR2 YFSETQ. The CDR3 reads CASSRDASTSNQPQHF. In nucleotides, the CDR3 is TGCGCCAGCAGCCGGGATGCCTCGACTAGCAATCAGCCCCAGCATTTT.

V and J are TRBV19 and TRBJ1-5; TRBD1 aligns across 9 bases. V trimming: 3 bases; J trimming: 3 bases; junction bases outside the gene matches: 6. The CDR3 loop spans 16 amino acids. Germline V gene data show CDR1 as LNHDA and CDR2 as SQIVND (reference sequence). CDR3 in DNA: TGTGCCAGTAGTATCGGTCGGGACAGGGACAATCAGCCCCAGCATTTT. Encoded protein: CASSIGRDRDNQPQHF. The entire variable domain, with the rest obtained from reference TRBV19 and TRBJ1-5, is as follows: DGGITQSPKYLFRKEGQNVTLSCEQNLNHDAMYWYRQDPGQGLRLIYYSQIVNDFQKGDIAEGYSVSREKKESFPLTVTSAQKNPTAFYLCASSIGRDRDNQPQHFGDGTRLSIL.

The J gene is TRBJ1-4, the V gene TRBV7-2, with 11 bases aligning to TRBD1. V shed 5 bases, J shed 7 bases, and the junction held 6 bases outside the gene matches. In germline, CDR1 is SGHTA, CDR2 FQGNSA. CDR3 length: 15 residues. The CDR3 loop reads CASSTRTGGLEKLFF. CDR3 DNA: TGTGCCAGCAGCACCCGGACAGGGGGCCTTGAAAAACTGTTTTTT.

The gene calls are TRBV7-8 and TRBJ1-6; D not resolved. V lost 5 bases and J lost 8, with 22 bases in between. This CDR3 is built from 17 residues. CDR1 SGHVS and CDR2 FQNEAQ come from the germline V gene. CDR3 DNA sequence: TGTGCCAGCAGCCCCTCGTGGGCGACAATTTCCCATTCACCCCTCCACTTT. Translating gives CASSPSWATISHSPLHF. The entire variable domain, with the rest obtained from reference TRBV7-8 and TRBJ1-6, is as follows: GAGVSQSPRYKVAKRGQDVALRCDPISGHVSLFWYQQALGQGPEFLTYFQNEAQLDKSGLPSDRFFAERPEGSVSTLKIQRTQQEDSAVYLCASSPSWATISHSPLHFGNGTRLTVT.

The genes are TRBV19 and TRBJ1-2; D is ambiguous. V was pared by 11 bases and J by 5 bases, with 18 bases between. The CDR3 extends over 13 amino acids. From germline, CDR1 is LNHDA and CDR2 SQIVND (reference sequence). CDR3 region: CASRAPSGYGYTF. The CDR3 coding sequence is TGTGCCTCGAGGGCGCCGAGTGGTTATGGCTACACCTTC.

The J gene is TRBJ2-2, the V gene TRBV7-2, with TRBD2 matching 13 bases. The germline gives CDR1 SGHTA, CDR2 FQGNSA. The V gene end was trimmed by 5 bases and the J gene end by 5 bases; junction bases not matched to a gene: 5. The CDR3 is 16 amino acids. In DNA, the CDR3 is TGTGCCAGCAGCACCCGGACTAGCGGGGGAACCGGGGAGCTGTTTTTT. Protein product: CASSTRTSGGTGELFF.

This clone turned up a few times. The rearrangement joins TRBV10-1 to TRBJ1-1; D perhaps matches TRBD1 (5 bases). There are 13 residues in the CDR3. V was trimmed by 6 bases and J by 1 base, leaving 9 bases between them. Germline CDR1 is WNHNN and CDR2 is SYGVQD (reference sequence). The CDR3: CASSRDSNTEAFF. DNA for the CDR3: TGCGCCAGCAGCCGGGACTCGAACACTGAAGCTTTCTTT.

CDR3 sequence: CASSRAEGGNQPQHF. CDR3 in DNA: TGTGCCAGCAGCCGAGCGGAGGGTGGCAATCAGCCCCAGCATTTT. J is TRBJ1-5 and V is TRBV28; the D is unclear. V was pared by 6 bases and J by 2 bases, with 14 bases between. CDR1 is MDHEN, CDR2 SYDVKM, per germline. The CDR3 has 15 amino acids. Together with reference TRBV28 and TRBJ1-5, the CDR3 gives the full variable domain: DVKVTQSSRYLVKRTGEKVFLECVQDMDHENMFWYRQDPGLGLRLIYFSYDVKMKEKGDIPEGYSVSREKKERFSLILESASTNQTSMYLCASSRAEGGNQPQHFGDGTRLSIL.

The sample holds a few counts of this clone. The chain is built from TRBV19 and TRBJ1-5; D remains unclear. The CDR3 runs 13 residues. Trimming removed 0 bases from V and 10 bases from J, with 10 bases in between. Germline V lookup: CDR1 LNHDA, CDR2 SQIVND (reference sequence). This CDR3 reads CASSIDFIPPQHF. DNA for the CDR3: TGTGCCAGTAGTATAGATTTTATACCACCCCAGCATTTT.

The V call is TRBV5-6, the J call TRBJ2-5; D possibly corresponds to TRBD1 (6 bases). This CDR3 region has 14 residues. CDR1 SGHDT and CDR2 YYEEEE come from the germline V gene. Trimming removed 4 bases from V and 0 bases from J, with 10 bases in between. The CDR3 loop is CASSPTGYQETQYF. CDR3 in DNA: TGTGCCAGCAGCCCCACAGGGTACCAAGAGACCCAGTACTTC.

This sequence joins TRBV7-9 and TRBJ2-6; TRBD1 might be the D (5 bases). The CDR3 runs to 18 residues. Germline V CDR1 and CDR2: SEHNR, FQNEAQ (reference sequence). Trimming removed 1 base at V and 0 bases at J, with 13 bases between. The CDR3 nucleotides are TGTGCCAGCAGCTTAGTACAGGAGACCTACTCTGGGGCCAACGTCCTGACTTTC. This translates into CASSLVQETYSGANVLTF.

This chain links TRBV9 with TRBJ2-2; tentative D call: TRBD1 (6 bases). CDR1 is SGDLS, CDR2 YYNGEE, per germline. The CDR3 has 15 amino acids. V dropped 2 bases and J dropped 5 bases, with 13 bases sitting between them. The CDR3 DNA is TGTGCCAGCAGCGTTCCACCAGGGGAAACCGGGGAGCTGTTTTTT. Its translation is CASSVPPGETGELFF.

The rearrangement uses TRBV11-2 and TRBJ1-4; 11 bases are a match to TRBD1. CDR3 length equals 17 residues. V was pared by 5 bases and J by 11 bases, with 16 bases of the junction left unmatched. Germline CDR1 reads SGHAT; CDR2 reads FQNNGV. The CDR3 region has the DNA TGTGCCAGCAGCCCAGGCGGACAGGGGGCGCGGGTGGGGAAACTGTTTTTT. This sequence encodes CASSPGGQGARVGKLFF.

The V call is TRBV11-3, the J call TRBJ2-2; 7 positions agree with TRBD1. The CDR3 sequence is 15 residues long. The ends lost 6 bases at V and 4 bases at J; junction bases unmatched: 8. Germline CDR1 reads SGHNT; CDR2 reads YENEEA. The CDR3 reads CASSLPGQLTGELFF. For the CDR3, the DNA is TGTGCCAGCAGTTTACCGGGACAGCTCACCGGGGAGCTGTTTTTT.